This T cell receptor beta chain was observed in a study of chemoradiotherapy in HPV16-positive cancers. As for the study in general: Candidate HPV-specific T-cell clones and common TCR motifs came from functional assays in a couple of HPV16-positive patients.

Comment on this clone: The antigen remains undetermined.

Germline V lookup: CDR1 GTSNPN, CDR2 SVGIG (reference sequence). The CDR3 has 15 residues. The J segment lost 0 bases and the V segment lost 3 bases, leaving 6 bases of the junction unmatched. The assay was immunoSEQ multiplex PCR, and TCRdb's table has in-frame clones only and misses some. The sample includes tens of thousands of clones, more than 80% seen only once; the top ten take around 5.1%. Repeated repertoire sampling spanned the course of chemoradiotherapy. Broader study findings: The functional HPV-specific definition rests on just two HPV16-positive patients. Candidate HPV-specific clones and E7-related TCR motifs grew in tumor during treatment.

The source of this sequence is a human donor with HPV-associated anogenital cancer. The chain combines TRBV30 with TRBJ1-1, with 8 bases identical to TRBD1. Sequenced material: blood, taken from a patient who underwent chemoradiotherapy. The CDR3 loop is CAWSSPQGVNTEAFF. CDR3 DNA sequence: TGTGCCTGGAGCTCCCCACAGGGGGTGAACACTGAAGCTTTCTTT.